Listed here are 12 T cell receptor beta chains from one sample, sequenced in a study of beta chain features in type 1 diabetes. What was sequenced were expressed TCRB transcripts, since all of the isolated RNA had been reverse transcribed. Here immunoSEQ multiplex PCR was the method, and the copy in TCRdb shows in-frame clones only, minus some. The sample holds approximately 470,000 clones; 30% are singletons and the top ten take about 0.065%. Sequencing was done on a sample of naive CD4+ T cells from blood. These TCRs come from a man younger than 35 in good health.

The chain recombines TRBV2 with TRBJ2-5, with TRBD2 identical over 7 bases. V trimming: 11 bases; J trimming: 2 bases; junction bases outside the gene matches: 14. Germline CDR1 reads SNHLY; CDR2 reads FYNNEI. This CDR3 has 15 amino acids. CDR3 bases: TGTGCCCCAGCCAAGGCTAGCGGCTTTCAAGAGACCCAGTACTTC. The encoded protein is CAPAKASGFQETQYF.

This rearrangement joins TRBV5-1 to TRBJ2-7; D is unresolved. The CDR3 has 13 amino acids. Trimming removed 2 bases at V and 4 bases at J, with 10 bases between. Germline V gene lookup returns CDR1 SGHRS and CDR2 YFSETQ. Here the CDR3 reads CASSFTPSYEQYF. The CDR3 nucleotides are TGCGCCAGCAGCTTTACTCCCTCTTACGAGCAGTACTTC.

There are a few counts of this clone. This sequence joins TRBV15 and TRBJ2-7, with TRBD2 as a possible D gene (6 bases). The V end lost 2 bases, the J end lost 2 bases, and 13 bases lay between the germline ends. The CDR3 extends over 15 amino acids. From germline, CDR1 is LNHNV and CDR2 YYDKDF (reference sequence). CDR3 residues: CATSRISGAAYEQYF. Here the CDR3 DNA reads TGTGCCACCAGCAGAATTAGCGGAGCCGCCTACGAGCAGTACTTC.

V is TRBV5-1 and J is TRBJ2-1, with D perhaps matching TRBD1 or TRBD2 (6 bases each). V lost 6 bases, J lost 4 bases, and 17 bases lay in between. The CDR3 is 15 amino acids. CDR1 is SGHRS and CDR2 is YFSETQ in the germline V gene. This CDR3 reads CASTLLPGAYNEQFF. The DNA for the CDR3 is TGCGCCAGCACCTTATTACCGGGGGCATACAATGAGCAGTTCTTC.

The chain has TRBV9 and TRBJ2-1; 8 bases align to TRBD2. The germline V gene encodes CDR1 SGDLS and CDR2 YYNGEE. With 0 bases clipped from V and 2 bases from J, the junction kept 4 bases outside the gene matches. The CDR3 has 16 residues. The CDR3 loop is CASSVVPAGAYNEQFF. The CDR3 DNA is TGTGCCAGCAGCGTAGTTCCAGCGGGAGCCTACAATGAGCAGTTCTTC.

This chain links TRBV30 with TRBJ2-3; 9 bases align to TRBD2. The CDR3 has 13 residues. Per the germline V gene, CDR1 is GTSNPN and CDR2 is SVGIG (reference sequence). V was clipped by 3 bases and J by 8 bases; unmatched bases: 6. CDR3 bases: TGTGCCTGGAGGCGGGAGGGCCTAGTTACGCAGTATTTT. It encodes CAWRREGLVTQYF.

This clone came up a few times. The gene calls are TRBV10-3 and TRBJ2-7; 10 nucleotides line up with TRBD1. The germline CDR1 and CDR2 sequences are ENHRY and SYGVKD. The CDR3 is 13 amino acids. V was clipped by 4 bases and J by 6 bases; unmatched bases: 3. CDR3 coding DNA: TGTGCCATCAGTGGGGACAGGGGTGGCGAGCAGTACTTC. Its protein product is CAISGDRGGEQYF.

The chain links TRBV6-1 to TRBJ2-1, with a possible D match to TRBD1 (6 bases). The V and J ends lost 8 bases and 5 bases respectively, with 16 bases between them. The CDR3 is made up of 14 amino acids. Germline V gene sequence: CDR1 MNHNS, CDR2 SASEGT. The DNA of the CDR3 is TGTGCCAGCCAGGGGCTATTCCAAAACAATGAGCAGTTCTTC. Translated, it gives CASQGLFQNNEQFF.

V usage is TRBV15 and J usage is TRBJ2-2, with a possible D match to TRBD1 (5 bases). Per the germline V gene, CDR1 is LNHNV and CDR2 is YYDKDF (reference sequence). V dropped 0 bases and J dropped 2 bases, with 10 bases sitting between them. The length of the CDR3 is 16 residues. CDR3 nucleotide sequence: TGTGCCACCAGCAGAGACAGGGTCCCAAACACCGGGGAGCTGTTTTTT. This translates into CATSRDRVPNTGELFF.

This clone was detected only a few times. The CDR3 loop is CASSSVLAGGHNEQFF. Here the CDR3 DNA reads TGTGCCAGCAGCAGTGTACTAGCGGGAGGCCACAATGAGCAGTTCTTC. This chain uses TRBV7-7 with TRBJ2-1; 12 bases match TRBD2. CDR1 and CDR2 (germline): SSHAT, FNYEAQ (reference sequence). This CDR3 contains 16 residues. The junction had 7 bases not matched to a gene; V was cut back by 5 bases and J by 5 bases.

The V and J genes are TRBV30 and TRBJ2-7, with TRBD1 matching 10 bases. The CDR3 totals 16 residues. Germline V gene sequence: CDR1 GTSNPN, CDR2 SVGIG (reference sequence). The junction had 10 bases not matched to a gene; V was cut back by 3 bases and J by 2 bases. CDR3 protein: CAWRRYPGQGTYEQYF. CDR3 bases: TGTGCCTGGAGGAGATACCCGGGACAGGGGACCTACGAGCAGTACTTC.

This clone was counted between two and nine times. This sequence joins TRBV7-2 and TRBJ2-1; D is unresolved. Germline loops: CDR1 SGHTA, CDR2 FQGNSA. The CDR3 is 13 residues long. With 5 bases removed from V and 9 bases from J, the gap between germline ends came to 14 bases. In DNA, the CDR3 is TGTGCCAGCAGCCCCTCTCTATTCGGTGAGCAGTTCTTC. It translates to CASSPSLFGEQFF.